The 5 T cell receptor beta chains given below trace back to one sample, sequenced in a study of T-cell reconstitution after alpha-beta-depleted transplantation in children. The library targeted TCRbeta and was prepared with unique molecular identifiers. Each CDR3 protein gets one entry after TCRdb re-called the PCR reads with MiXCR. The repertoire holds about 400,000 distinct CDR3 sequences, with around 21% as singletons. The sequencing here drew on PBMCs from the stem cell graft donor, taken from the stem cell graft. The receptor source for this set is a human donor who donated a stem cell graft to a child with acute myeloid leukemia.

The gene calls are TRBV29-1 and TRBJ1-1, with D unresolved. Trimming removed 2 bases at V and 3 bases at J, with 10 bases between. Germline V gives CDR1 SQVTM, CDR2 ANQGSEA. The length of the CDR3 is 13 residues. In DNA, the CDR3 is TGCAGCGTTGAAAGGCCCCTTTACACTGAAGCTTTCTTT. Amino acids: CSVERPLYTEAFF.

This clonotype was found many times. The rearrangement links TRBV12-3 or TRBV12-4 to TRBJ2-1; D is uncertain. This CDR3 is 13 amino acids long. V lost 4 bases, J lost 2 bases, and 6 bases lay in between. The CDR3 region is CASSSWTYNEQFF. DNA of the CDR3: TGTGCCAGCAGTTCATGGACCTACAATGAGCAGTTCTTC.

This clonotype was picked up many times. The chain joins TRBV29-1 to TRBJ2-3; D might be TRBD2 (6 bases). The CDR3 length is 11 residues. V lost 1 base, J lost 8 bases, and 7 bases lay in between. Germline CDR1 is SQVTM and CDR2 is ANQGSEA. The CDR3 sequence: CSVEVGGTQYF. The CDR3 nucleotides read TGCAGCGTTGAAGTGGGAGGTACGCAGTATTTT.

CDR3 residues: CSARDLRLGRTDTQYF. CDR3 nucleotides: TGCAGTGCTAGAGATCTGCGGCTAGGACGCACAGATACGCAGTATTTT. The rearrangement joins TRBV20-1 to TRBJ2-3; no clear D. From germline, CDR1 is DFQATT and CDR2 SNEGSKA (reference sequence). The CDR3 length is 16 residues. V lost 0 bases and J lost 1, with 14 bases in between.

This rearrangement joins TRBV6-2 or TRBV6-3 to TRBJ1-1; D remains ambiguous. This CDR3 spans 12 amino acids. Trimming removed 2 bases from V and 10 bases from J, with 11 bases in between. CDR1 is MNHEY and CDR2 is SVGEGT in the germline V gene. CDR3 coding DNA: TGTGCCAGCAGTTACCCCGACATAGGAGCTTTCTTT. As protein: CASSYPDIGAFF.